Here is one T cell receptor beta chain with its context. A much larger clone differs by one base, so this may be a read error. This entry belongs to a study of read filtering for tumor transcriptome and immune sequencing. Overall study: After DNase treatment, RNA was made into whole-transcriptome libraries.

This library used roughly 0.4 ug RNA and molecular barcoded adaptors spanning alpha/delta and beta/gamma chains. MiXCR, applied by TCRdb to the reads, yields one record per CDR3 protein. Among 48,000 or so distinct CDR3 sequences listed, around 20% were seen once. This clonotype was sampled from a donor aged 40 or over with multiple myeloma. The sample consisted of a population of CD138-negative cells sorted from bone marrow.

The CDR3 region is CASSLDGDFFDTRYF. DNA for the CDR3: TGTGCCAGCAGCTTAGACGGGGACTTTTTTGATACGCGGTATTTT. J is TRBJ1-4 and V is TRBV11-2; possibly TRBD1 for D (5 bases). The CDR3 sequence is 15 residues long. Germline V gene lookup returns CDR1 SGHAT and CDR2 FQNNGV. Together with reference TRBV11-2 and TRBJ1-4, the CDR3 gives the full variable domain: EAGVAQSPRYKIIEKRQSVAFWCNPISGHATLYWYQQILGQGPKLLIQFQNNGVVDDSQLPKDRFSAERLKGVDSTLKIQPAKLEDSAVYLCASSLDGDFFDTRYFGSGTQLSVL.